The clone carrying this TCR beta chain occurred many times. TCRdb fed the 5' RACE reads into MiXCR, producing one record per CDR3 protein. The table has 25,000 to 30,000 distinct CDR3 sequences, roughly 4.2% seen once. Germline V CDR1 and CDR2: LNHNV, YYDKDF (reference sequence). The CDR3 sequence is 17 residues long. The V gene lost 1 base and the J gene lost 0 bases, with 13 bases spanning the gap. The sample is drawn from a study of early T cells in non-severe SARS-CoV-2 infection. Sequencing was done on a sample of whole blood. The rearrangement links TRBV15 to TRBJ1-5; D remains ambiguous. This sequence originates from an adult who was a healthcare worker with PCR-confirmed SARS-CoV-2 infection or an uninfected control (not recorded which). DNA of the CDR3: TGTGCCACCAGCAGAGTGTTCGGGTTGTATAGCAATCAGCCCCAGCATTTT. As protein: CATSRVFGLYSNQPQHF.